This passage covers 29 T cell receptor beta chains from one sample sequenced in a study of CD8+ T cells in alopecia areata. RNA extraction was followed by reverse transcription into cDNA, which acted as the sequencing template. Clones were sequenced by immunoSEQ multiplex PCR, and TCRdb holds only the in-frame ones, with some missing. The sample lists around 140,000 clones, approximately 50% seen once, with 0.95% to 1% in the top ten. The sample here was CD4+ T cells sorted from blood, taken at week 0. The receptors shown here come from a human donor with alopecia areata.

V is TRBV19 and J is TRBJ2-2, with D tentatively TRBD2 (5 bases). The CDR3 is 12 amino acids. From germline, CDR1 is LNHDA and CDR2 SQIVND (reference sequence). V lost 6 bases and J lost 7, with 9 bases in between. CDR3 nucleotides: TGTGCCAGTAGCCAAGGAGGCGGGGAGCTGTTTTTT. Translating it yields CASSQGGGELFF. The whole variable domain, remainder taken from reference TRBV19 and TRBJ2-2, is DGGITQSPKYLFRKEGQNVTLSCEQNLNHDAMYWYRQDPGQGLRLIYYSQIVNDFQKGDIAEGYSVSREKKESFPLTVTSAQKNPTAFYLCASSQGGGELFFGEGSRLTVL.

The rearrangement uses TRBV4-2 and TRBJ2-7; perhaps TRBD2 as D (5 bases). There are 16 residues in the CDR3. Germline CDR1 reads LGHNA; CDR2 reads YNFKEQ. V dropped 1 base and J dropped 3 bases, with 16 bases sitting between them. CDR3 protein: CASSQATASGSYEQYF. The CDR3 DNA follows: TGTGCCAGCAGCCAAGCGACCGCCTCGGGGAGCTACGAGCAGTACTTC.

The chain is built from TRBV5-6 and TRBJ2-5, with D possibly being TRBD1 (5 bases). Germline values: CDR1 SGHDT, CDR2 YYEEEE. Trimming shortened V by 5 bases and J by 5 bases, and 13 bases separated the two germline ends. This CDR3 is built from 13 residues. The CDR3 bases are TGTGCCAGCAGGGGGCGGCGTCTGGAGACCCAGTACTTC. Protein: CASRGRRLETQYF.

The gene calls are TRBV13 and TRBJ2-3; D gene unclear. The CDR3 extends over 13 amino acids. From germline, CDR1 is PRHDT and CDR2 FYEKMQ (reference sequence). Trimming took 3 bases from V and 8 from J, leaving 12 bases between them. CDR3 nucleotides: TGTGCCAGCAGCTTCTCAGATGTCGGTACGCAGTATTTT. This sequence encodes CASSFSDVGTQYF.

This chain joins TRBV29-1 and TRBJ2-1; D unclear. Germline V gene data show CDR1 as SQVTM and CDR2 as ANQGSEA. V was shortened by 4 bases and J by 4 bases, with 5 bases between the two germline ends. The CDR3 extends over 11 amino acids. As DNA, the CDR3 is TGCAGCGTTGGATTTTACAATGAGCAGTTCTTC. Its translation is CSVGFYNEQFF.

This clone has a count of ten or more. The V gene is TRBV5-1, the J gene TRBJ2-3; no clear D gene. This CDR3 spans 14 amino acids. The V end was cut by 0 bases, the J end by 2 bases, with 7 bases between. Germline-derived CDR1 and CDR2 are SGHRS and YFSETQ. CDR3 loop: CASSLGRSTDTQYF. As DNA, the CDR3 is TGCGCCAGCAGCTTGGGCAGATCCACAGATACGCAGTATTTT.

V and J are TRBV29-1 and TRBJ2-7; D remains ambiguous. V lost 6 bases, J lost 1 base, and 10 bases lay in between. The CDR3 runs to 12 residues. CDR1 SQVTM and CDR2 ANQGSEA come from the germline V gene. CDR3 in DNA: TGCAGCGTCTCAGGCCAGTCCTACGAGCAGTACTTC. This codes for CSVSGQSYEQYF.

The chain joins TRBV29-1 to TRBJ1-4; possibly TRBD1 for D (6 bases). CDR1 and CDR2 from the germline V gene are SQVTM and ANQGSEA. The CDR3 consists of 14 residues. Trimming left V 1 base short and J 9 bases short, with 15 bases between. For the CDR3, the DNA is TGCAGCGTTGAAGTTGTTCCAGGGGCGAAAAAACTGTTTTTT. This gives the protein CSVEVVPGAKKLFF.

The table lists this clone with a few counts. V gene TRBV7-2 combines with J gene TRBJ2-7, with TRBD2 matching over 12 bases. This CDR3 is built from 15 residues. Germline lookup yields CDR1 SGHTA and CDR2 FQGNSA. The V and J ends lost 5 bases and 7 bases, in that order; junction bases with no gene match: 9. CDR3 sequence (DNA): TGTGCCAGCAGCCCCTGGACTAGCGGGACGGGGGAGCAGTACTTC. It is translated as CASSPWTSGTGEQYF.

The gene calls are TRBV14 and TRBJ1-4; D is ambiguous. Germline-derived CDR1 and CDR2 are SGHDN and FVKESK. The V and J ends lost 4 bases and 8 bases respectively, with 14 bases between them. The CDR3 runs 14 residues. The CDR3 here is CASSRPGVGEKLFF. CDR3 coding DNA: TGTGCCAGCAGCCGCCCGGGAGTCGGGGAAAAACTGTTTTTT.

The chain uses TRBV7-9 and TRBJ2-2; 7 nucleotides match TRBD1. V shed 5 bases, J shed 6 bases, and the junction held 9 bases outside the gene matches. Germline CDR1 reads SEHNR; CDR2 reads FQNEAQ (reference sequence). The CDR3 covers 15 residues. In DNA form, the CDR3 reads TGTGCCAGCAGCCCTCGGGGACAGTTGGCCGGGGAGCTGTTTTTT. As protein: CASSPRGQLAGELFF.

This clone occurred once. The chain recombines TRBV29-1 with TRBJ2-1, with TRBD1 matching 7 bases. Germline CDR1 reads SQVTM; CDR2 reads ANQGSEA. The V and J ends lost 7 bases and 7 bases, in that order; junction bases with no gene match: 13. CDR3 length equals 14 residues. The CDR3 sequence: CSAVGQLNSNEQFF. The CDR3 DNA follows: TGCAGCGCTGTGGGACAGCTTAATAGTAATGAGCAGTTCTTC.

The chain carries TRBV5-1 and TRBJ2-3; the D call may be TRBD1 or TRBD2 (5 bases each). Trimming left V 0 bases short and J 0 bases short, with 8 bases between. Per the germline V gene, CDR1 is SGHRS and CDR2 is YFSETQ. The CDR3 extends over 15 amino acids. The CDR3 is CASSLDGASTDTQYF. CDR3 coding DNA: TGCGCCAGCAGCTTGGACGGGGCCAGCACAGATACGCAGTATTTT.

CDR3 protein: CASSLTGTGGKNEQYF. CDR3 coding DNA: TGTGCCAGCAGCTTAACGGGGACAGGGGGAAAGAACGAGCAGTACTTC. The rearrangement joins TRBV7-3 to TRBJ2-7, with 11 nucleotides matching TRBD1. This CDR3 is built from 16 residues. Per germline, CDR1 SGHTA and CDR2 FQGTGA. V gave up 0 bases and J gave up 5 bases; unmatched junction bases: 6.

This chain links TRBV30 with TRBJ1-2; 7 bases are shared with TRBD1. J was trimmed by 0 bases and V by 4 bases; bases with no gene match: 5. The CDR3 runs 14 residues. Germline V gene sequence: CDR1 GTSNPN, CDR2 SVGIG (reference sequence). CDR3 residues: CAWTQGGANYGYTF. The CDR3 DNA is TGTGCCTGGACCCAGGGGGGGGCTAACTATGGCTACACCTTC.

The J gene is TRBJ2-1, the V gene TRBV5-4; D may be TRBD2 (6 bases). Germline lookup yields CDR1 SGHNT and CDR2 YYREEE (reference sequence). V shed 4 bases and J shed 0 bases, with 11 bases lying between them. The CDR3 is 15 amino acids. In DNA, the CDR3 is TGTGCCAGCAGCACGGGACTCGGCTCCTACAATGAGCAGTTCTTC. The encoded protein is CASSTGLGSYNEQFF. Supplemented by reference TRBV5-4 and TRBJ2-1, the full variable domain reads ETGVTQSPTHLIKTRGQQVTLRCSSQSGHNTVSWYQQALGQGPQFIFQYYREEENGRGNFPPRFSGLQFPNYSSELNVNALELDDSALYLCASSTGLGSYNEQFFGPGTRLTVL.

J is TRBJ1-2 and V is TRBV19; D remains ambiguous. With 5 bases removed from V and 6 bases from J, the gap between germline ends came to 7 bases. This CDR3 has 11 residues. Germline CDR1 reads LNHDA; CDR2 reads SQIVND (reference sequence). In DNA, the CDR3 is TGTGCCAGTAGTTTCCGCCATGGCTACACCTTC. Its protein product is CASSFRHGYTF.

The chain has TRBV29-1 and TRBJ2-1; D is uncertain. The CDR3 spans 12 residues. V lost 4 bases, J lost 7 bases, and 11 bases lay in between. Germline V CDR1 and CDR2: SQVTM, ANQGSEA. CDR3 amino acids: CSVVRTVNEQFF. CDR3 bases: TGCAGCGTTGTGCGGACGGTTAATGAGCAGTTCTTC.

The chain has TRBV29-1 and TRBJ2-1; TRBD2 matches 8 bases. This CDR3 region has 14 residues. Germline assignment: CDR1 SQVTM and CDR2 ANQGSEA. V was pared by 4 bases and J by 7 bases, with 9 bases of the junction left unmatched. The CDR3 DNA reads as TGCAGCGTTGTGGTAGGACTAGCCATAAATGAGCAGTTCTTC. Its translation is CSVVVGLAINEQFF.

This clone has a handful of counts. The CDR3 spells CAWSGYRDEQYF. The CDR3 DNA reads as TGTGCCTGGAGTGGTTACAGGGACGAGCAGTACTTC. The chain combines TRBV30 with TRBJ2-7; weak D call: TRBD1 (6 bases). Per germline, CDR1 GTSNPN and CDR2 SVGIG (reference sequence). The length of the CDR3 is 12 residues. The ends were cut back, 1 base at V and 5 bases at J, with 9 bases in the middle.

The chain is built from TRBV5-6 and TRBJ2-7; 9 positions agree with TRBD2. J was trimmed by 6 bases and V by 2 bases; bases with no gene match: 9. Per germline, CDR1 SGHDT and CDR2 YYEEEE. The CDR3 runs to 15 residues. CDR3 sequence reads: CASSFVPSGISEQYF. The CDR3 nucleotides are TGTGCCAGCAGCTTTGTGCCTAGCGGGATCTCCGAGCAGTACTTC.

This clone was found once. At one end the junction does not follow the germline gene, possibly because of a read error. The gene calls are TRBV5-1 and TRBJ1-5; tentative D call: TRBD1 (5 bases). The CDR3 contains 13 residues. The germline V gene encodes CDR1 SGHRS and CDR2 YFSETQ. CDR3 in amino acids: CAGSPTVDQPQHF. For the CDR3, the DNA is TGCGCCGGCAGCCCGACAGTGGATCAGCCCCAGCATTTT.

This clone was observed a handful of times. The chain recombines TRBV28 with TRBJ1-5, with 10 bases that match TRBD1. The ends lost 5 bases at V and 2 bases at J; junction bases unmatched: 3. The CDR3 has 15 residues. CDR1 and CDR2 from the germline V gene are MDHEN and SYDVKM. CDR3 bases: TGTGCCAGCAGTCTAGGACAGGGGGGCAATCAGCCCCAGCATTTT. This gives the protein CASSLGQGGNQPQHF.

This chain joins TRBV7-6 and TRBJ1-4, with no clear D. In germline, CDR1 is SGHVS, CDR2 FNYEAQ. There are 13 residues in the CDR3. Trimming left V 6 bases short and J 8 bases short, with 13 bases between. The CDR3 is CASSRGTAEKLFF. CDR3 nucleotide sequence: TGTGCCAGCAGTCGTGGCACCGCCGAAAAACTGTTTTTT.

The chain joins TRBV29-1 to TRBJ2-7; possible D gene TRBD2, 5 bases. The CDR3 has 13 amino acids. Germline values: CDR1 SQVTM, CDR2 ANQGSEA. The V and J ends lost 2 bases and 0 bases respectively, with 8 bases between them. CDR3 region: CSVESGSSYEQYF. The DNA for the CDR3 is TGCAGCGTTGAATCGGGGAGCTCCTACGAGCAGTACTTC.

The rearrangement joins TRBV23-1 to TRBJ2-6; perhaps D is TRBD1 or TRBD2 (5 bases each). TRBV23-1 is treated as an ORF (open reading frame) with a function not yet certain. The germline V and J ends were trimmed by 6 bases and 4 bases, with 22 bases remaining between them. This CDR3 spans 18 amino acids. This chain's CDR3 is CASRRYRDGHRGANVLTF. As DNA, the CDR3 is TGCGCCAGCAGGCGTTACCGGGACGGCCATAGGGGGGCCAACGTCCTGACTTTC.

This clone showed up just a few times. For the CDR3, the DNA is TGTGCCAGCACCCCTGGGACCGGCGCAGATACGCAGTATTTT. Encoded protein: CASTPGTGADTQYF. The chain links TRBV2 to TRBJ2-3; D possibly matches TRBD1 or TRBD2 (5 bases each). The CDR3 totals 14 residues. Trimming removed 7 bases from V and 4 bases from J, with 15 bases in between. Germline V gene sequence: CDR1 SNHLY, CDR2 FYNNEI.

The J gene is TRBJ2-5, the V gene TRBV6-1; 8 bases agree with TRBD2. The V gene's germline CDR1 is MNHNS and CDR2 SASEGT. The trim removed 2 bases at V and 4 bases at J, leaving 3 bases unmatched. CDR3 size: 14 residues. DNA for the CDR3: TGTGCCAGCAGTGAAACCCTAGCGGGAGAGACCCAGTACTTC. Amino acid sequence: CASSETLAGETQYF.

This sequence joins TRBV27 and TRBJ2-7, with D perhaps TRBD1 (6 bases). Deletions cut 2 bases from V and 3 bases from J, with 14 bases between. Germline values: CDR1 MNHEY, CDR2 SMNVEV (reference sequence). CDR3 length: 15 amino acids. In DNA, the CDR3 is TGTGCCAGCAGTTTAGGGACCGCCAGGGGCTACGAGCAGTACTTC. It codes for CASSLGTARGYEQYF.